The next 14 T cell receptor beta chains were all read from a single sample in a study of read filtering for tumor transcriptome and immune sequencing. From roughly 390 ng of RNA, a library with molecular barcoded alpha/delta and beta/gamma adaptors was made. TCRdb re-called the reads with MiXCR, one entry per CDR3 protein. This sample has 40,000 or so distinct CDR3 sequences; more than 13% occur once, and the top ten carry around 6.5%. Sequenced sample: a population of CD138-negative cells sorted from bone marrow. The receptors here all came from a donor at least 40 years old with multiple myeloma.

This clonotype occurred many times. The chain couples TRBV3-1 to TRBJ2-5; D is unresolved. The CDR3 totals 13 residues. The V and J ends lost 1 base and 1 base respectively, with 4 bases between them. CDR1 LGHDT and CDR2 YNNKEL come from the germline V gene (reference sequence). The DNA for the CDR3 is TGTGCCAGCAGCCAAGTCCGCCAAGAGACCCAGTACTTC. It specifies CASSQVRQETQYF.

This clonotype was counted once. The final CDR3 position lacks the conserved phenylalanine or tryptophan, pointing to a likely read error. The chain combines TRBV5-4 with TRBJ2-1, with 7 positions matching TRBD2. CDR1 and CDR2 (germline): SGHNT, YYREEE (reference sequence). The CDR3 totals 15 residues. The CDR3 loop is CASSLSGFSYSEQFL. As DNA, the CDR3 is TGTGCCAGCAGCCTTAGCGGGTTTTCCTACAGTGAGCAGTTCCTC.

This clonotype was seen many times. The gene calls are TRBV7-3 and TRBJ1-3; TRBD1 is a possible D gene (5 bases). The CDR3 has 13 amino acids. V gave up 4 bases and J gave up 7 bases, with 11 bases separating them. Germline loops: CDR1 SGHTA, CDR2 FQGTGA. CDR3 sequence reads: CASSSRWGNTIYF. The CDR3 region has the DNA TGTGCCAGCAGCTCCCGCTGGGGGAACACCATATATTTT.

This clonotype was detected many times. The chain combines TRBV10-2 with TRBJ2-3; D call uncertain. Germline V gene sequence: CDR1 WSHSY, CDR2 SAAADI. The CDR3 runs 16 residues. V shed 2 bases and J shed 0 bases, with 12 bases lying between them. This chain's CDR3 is CASSEISQTSTDTQYF. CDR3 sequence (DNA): TGCGCCAGCAGTGAGATTAGCCAAACTAGCACAGATACGCAGTATTTT.

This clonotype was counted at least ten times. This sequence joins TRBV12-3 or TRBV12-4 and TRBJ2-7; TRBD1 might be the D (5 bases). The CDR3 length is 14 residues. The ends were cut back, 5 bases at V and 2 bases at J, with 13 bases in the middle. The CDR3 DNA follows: TGTGCCAGCAGTAGACTGACAGAGACCTACGAGCAGTACTTC. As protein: CASSRLTETYEQYF.

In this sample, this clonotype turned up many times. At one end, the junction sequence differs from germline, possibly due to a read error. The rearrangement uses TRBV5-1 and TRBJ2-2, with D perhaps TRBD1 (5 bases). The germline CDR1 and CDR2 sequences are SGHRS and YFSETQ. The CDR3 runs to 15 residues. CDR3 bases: TGCGCCAGCAGTTTGGTTAGGGGGAACACCGGGGAGCTGTTTTTT. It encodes CASSLVRGNTGELFF.

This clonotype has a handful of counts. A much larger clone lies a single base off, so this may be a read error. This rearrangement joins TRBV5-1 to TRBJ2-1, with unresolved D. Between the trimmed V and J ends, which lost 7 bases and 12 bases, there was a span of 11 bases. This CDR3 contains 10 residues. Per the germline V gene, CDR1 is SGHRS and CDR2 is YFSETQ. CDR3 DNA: TGCGCCAGCGGCGAGTCTGGGCAGTTCTTC. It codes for CASGESGQFF.

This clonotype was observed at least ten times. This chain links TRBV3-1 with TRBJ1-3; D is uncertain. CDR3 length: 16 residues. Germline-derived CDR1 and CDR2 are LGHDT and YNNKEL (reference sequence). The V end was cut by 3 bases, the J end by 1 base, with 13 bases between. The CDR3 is CASSHYGGKSGNTIYF. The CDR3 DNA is TGTGCCAGCAGCCATTATGGTGGTAAATCTGGAAACACCATATATTTT.

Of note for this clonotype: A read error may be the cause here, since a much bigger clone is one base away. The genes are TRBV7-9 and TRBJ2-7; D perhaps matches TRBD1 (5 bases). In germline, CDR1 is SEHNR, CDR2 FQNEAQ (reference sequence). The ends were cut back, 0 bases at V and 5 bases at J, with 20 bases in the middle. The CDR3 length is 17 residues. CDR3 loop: CASSLAPPDSRRHEQYF. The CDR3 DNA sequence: TGTGCCAGCAGCTTAGCCCCACCTGACAGTAGACGCCACGAGCAGTACTTC.

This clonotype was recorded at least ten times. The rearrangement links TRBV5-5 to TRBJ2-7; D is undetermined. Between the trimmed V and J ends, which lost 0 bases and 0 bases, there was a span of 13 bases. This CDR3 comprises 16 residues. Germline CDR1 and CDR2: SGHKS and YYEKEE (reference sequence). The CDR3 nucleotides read TGTGCCAGCAGCTTGGTCGCCGGGCCGAGCTCCTACGAGCAGTACTTC. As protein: CASSLVAGPSSYEQYF.

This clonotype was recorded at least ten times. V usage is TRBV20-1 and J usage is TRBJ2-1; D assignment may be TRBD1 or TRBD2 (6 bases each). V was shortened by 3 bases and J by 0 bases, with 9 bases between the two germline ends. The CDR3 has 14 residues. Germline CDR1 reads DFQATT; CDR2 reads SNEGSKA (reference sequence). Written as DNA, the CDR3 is TGCAGTGCTAGTGGGGGGCCCTCCTACAATGAGCAGTTCTTC. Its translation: CSASGGPSYNEQFF.

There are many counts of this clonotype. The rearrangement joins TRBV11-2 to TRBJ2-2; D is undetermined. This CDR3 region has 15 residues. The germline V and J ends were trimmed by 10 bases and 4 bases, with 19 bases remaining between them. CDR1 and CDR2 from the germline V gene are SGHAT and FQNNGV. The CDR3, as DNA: TGTGCCACGAGAATGGGGTCGGTTTTCACCGGGGAGCTGTTTTTT. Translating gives CATRMGSVFTGELFF.

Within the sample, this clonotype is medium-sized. CDR3 region: CSVLSPYNEQFF. The DNA of the CDR3 is TGCAGCGTCCTTTCGCCCTACAATGAGCAGTTCTTC. The rearrangement links TRBV29-1 to TRBJ2-1; no clear D. In germline, CDR1 is SQVTM, CDR2 ANQGSEA. The length of the CDR3 is 12 residues. Trimming removed 6 bases at V and 2 bases at J, with 8 bases between.

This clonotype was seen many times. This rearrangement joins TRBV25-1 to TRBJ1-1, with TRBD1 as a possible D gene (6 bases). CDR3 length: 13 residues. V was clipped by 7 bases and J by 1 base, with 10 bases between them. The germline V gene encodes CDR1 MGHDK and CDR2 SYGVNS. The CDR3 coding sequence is TGTGCCAGCAAGGGGGTGGGGAACACTGAAGCTTTCTTT. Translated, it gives CASKGVGNTEAFF.